Below, 8 T cell receptor beta chains from the same sample are listed, as sequenced in a study of response to subunit inactivated influenza vaccine. From the RT-PCR reads, TCRdb called clonotypes with MiXCR, one entry per CDR3 protein. There are about 160,000 distinct CDR3 sequences in the sample; roughly a tenth occur only once, and around 11% lies in the top ten. The input for sequencing was non-naive T cells sorted from PBMCs, taken more than 35 days after vaccination. The receptors shown here come from a man aged 45-65 years who received an inactivated influenza vaccine.

The gene calls are TRBV2 and TRBJ1-3, with D possibly matching TRBD1 (5 bases). Germline-derived CDR1 and CDR2 are SNHLY and FYNNEI. The CDR3 runs to 15 residues. V was cut by 3 bases and J by 0 bases, with 9 bases left in between. CDR3 DNA sequence: TGTGCCAGCAGTGAGGGGACCCGCTCTGGAAACACCATATATTTT. Residues: CASSEGTRSGNTIYF.

This rearrangement joins TRBV15 to TRBJ2-5; the D gene is possibly TRBD1 (5 bases). V was shortened by 0 bases and J by 5 bases, with 10 bases between the two germline ends. Per germline, CDR1 LNHNV and CDR2 YYDKDF (reference sequence). This CDR3 has 14 residues. CDR3 region: CATSRDQGGETQYF. Here the CDR3 DNA reads TGTGCCACCAGCAGAGATCAGGGTGGGGAGACCCAGTACTTC.

The chain uses TRBV7-6 and TRBJ2-7, with D possibly TRBD1 on 6 matching bases. This CDR3 contains 15 residues. Germline CDR1 reads SGHVS; CDR2 reads FNYEAQ. Trimming took off 2 bases at V and 5 bases at J, with 16 bases between the two ends. CDR3 nucleotides: TGTGCCAGCAGCTTAACTCAGGGGCGCCGAGACGAGCAGTACTTC. This codes for CASSLTQGRRDEQYF.

This clonotype has a handful of counts. The chain combines TRBV3-1 with TRBJ2-7; no reliable D call. Trimming took off 0 bases at V and 7 bases at J, with 13 bases between the two ends. The germline V gene encodes CDR1 LGHDT and CDR2 YNNKEL (reference sequence). The CDR3 loop spans 14 amino acids. Written as DNA, the CDR3 is TGTGCCAGCAGCCAAGAGGGCGGCTTCGGGGAGCAGTACTTC. Amino acids: CASSQEGGFGEQYF.

In this sample, this clonotype turned up many times. The genes are TRBV29-1 and TRBJ1-2; 7 nucleotides match TRBD1. The length of the CDR3 is 13 residues. Trimming cost V 6 bases and J 4 bases; bases outside gene matches: 8. Per the germline V gene, CDR1 is SQVTM and CDR2 is ANQGSEA. DNA for the CDR3: TGCAGCGTCCTGGGACAGTCTTTCTATGGCTACACCTTC. Translating it yields CSVLGQSFYGYTF.

This chain joins TRBV4-2 and TRBJ2-3, with 11 bases identical to TRBD2. In germline, CDR1 is LGHNA, CDR2 YNFKEQ. The CDR3 is made up of 18 amino acids. With V trimmed by 3 bases and J by 1 base, 9 bases remained unmatched. The CDR3: CASSQVAGGPDRTDTQYF. In DNA form, the CDR3 reads TGTGCCAGCAGCCAGGTAGCGGGGGGGCCCGATCGCACAGATACGCAGTATTTT.

The rearrangement uses TRBV5-6 and TRBJ1-1; unclear D gene. The germline V and J ends were trimmed by 4 bases and 0 bases, with 10 bases remaining between them. The V gene's germline CDR1 is SGHDT and CDR2 YYEEEE. The CDR3 is 14 amino acids. Here the CDR3 reads CASSRSRLNTEAFF. The DNA for the CDR3 is TGTGCCAGCAGCCGGAGCAGGTTGAACACTGAAGCTTTCTTT.

There are a few counts of this clonotype. V and J are TRBV5-1 and TRBJ2-7; possibly TRBD2 for D (6 bases). The CDR3 runs 14 residues. CDR1 and CDR2 from the germline V gene are SGHRS and YFSETQ. The V gene lost 2 bases and the J gene lost 3 bases, with 12 bases spanning the gap. CDR3 protein: CASSFPGRSYEQYF. In DNA, the CDR3 is TGCGCCAGCAGCTTTCCCGGGAGAAGCTACGAGCAGTACTTC.